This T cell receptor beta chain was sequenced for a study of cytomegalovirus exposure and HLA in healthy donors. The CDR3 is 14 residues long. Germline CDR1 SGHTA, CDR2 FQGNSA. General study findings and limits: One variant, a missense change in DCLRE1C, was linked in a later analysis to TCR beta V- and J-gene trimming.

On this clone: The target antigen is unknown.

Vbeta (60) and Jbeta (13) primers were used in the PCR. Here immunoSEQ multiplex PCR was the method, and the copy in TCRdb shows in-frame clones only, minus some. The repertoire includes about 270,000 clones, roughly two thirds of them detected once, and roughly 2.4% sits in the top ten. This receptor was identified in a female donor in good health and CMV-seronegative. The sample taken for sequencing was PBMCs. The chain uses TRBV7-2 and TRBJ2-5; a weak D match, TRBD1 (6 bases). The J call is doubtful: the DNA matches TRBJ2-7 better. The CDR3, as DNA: TGTGCCAGCAGCGCAGACAGGAGCTCCTACGAGCAGTACTTC. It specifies CASSADRSSYEQYF.